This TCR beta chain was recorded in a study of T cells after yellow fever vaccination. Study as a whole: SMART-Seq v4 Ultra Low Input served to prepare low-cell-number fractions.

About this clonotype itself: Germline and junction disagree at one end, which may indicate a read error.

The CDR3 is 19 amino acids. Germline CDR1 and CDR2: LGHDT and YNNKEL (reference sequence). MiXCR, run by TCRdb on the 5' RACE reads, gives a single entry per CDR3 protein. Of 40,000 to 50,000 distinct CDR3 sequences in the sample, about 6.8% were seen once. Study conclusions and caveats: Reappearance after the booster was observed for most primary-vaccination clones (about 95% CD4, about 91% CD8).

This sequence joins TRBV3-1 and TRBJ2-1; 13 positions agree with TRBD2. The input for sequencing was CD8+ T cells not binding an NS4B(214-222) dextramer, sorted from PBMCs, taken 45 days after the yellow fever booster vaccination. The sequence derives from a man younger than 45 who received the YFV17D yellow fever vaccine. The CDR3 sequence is CACSQTSGRAQSSYNEQFF. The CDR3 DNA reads TGTGCCTGCAGCCAAACTAGCGGGAGGGCCCAAAGCTCCTACAATGAGCAGTTCTTC.